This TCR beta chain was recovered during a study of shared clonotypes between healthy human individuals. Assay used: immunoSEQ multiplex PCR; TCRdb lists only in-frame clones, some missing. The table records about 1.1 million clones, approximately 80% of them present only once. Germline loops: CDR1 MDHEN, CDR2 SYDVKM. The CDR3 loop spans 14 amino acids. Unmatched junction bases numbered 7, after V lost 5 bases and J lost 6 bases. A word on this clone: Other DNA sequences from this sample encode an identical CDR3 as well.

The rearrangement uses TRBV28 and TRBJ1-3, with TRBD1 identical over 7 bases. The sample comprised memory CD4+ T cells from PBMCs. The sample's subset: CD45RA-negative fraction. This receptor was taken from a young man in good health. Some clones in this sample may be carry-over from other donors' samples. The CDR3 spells CASSPSGGENTIYF. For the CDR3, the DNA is TGTGCCAGCAGTCCTTCAGGGGGTGAAAACACCATATATTTT.